Sequencing of this T cell receptor beta chain was carried out in a study of tumor and adjacent non-tumor tissue in lung cancer. Study as a whole: There were some 11 adenocarcinoma, a couple of squamous cell carcinoma and 1 small cell lung cancer cases. Overall study findings and caveats: Compared with tumor, normal lung showed significantly lower TCR diversity.

CDR1 is SGHNT and CDR2 is YENEEA in the germline V gene. Between the trimmed V and J ends, which lost 5 bases and 9 bases, there was a span of 20 bases. CDR3 length: 15 amino acids. A modified ARM-PCR protocol with three rounds of nested PCR amplified TCRbeta. Each CDR3 protein is one row after TCRdb ran MiXCR on the multiplex PCR reads. The sample holds roughly 49,000 distinct CDR3 sequences, 74% seen once. No cell sorting was done before RNA was extracted from the tissue. This non-tumor lung sample came from over 3 cm beyond the tumor edge. This clonotype was seen once. Its target is unknown. The rearrangement links TRBV11-3 to TRBJ2-1, with D possibly matching TRBD1 (8 bases). Sample: distant non-tumor lung tissue. The clonotype comes from a woman aged 55-75 years with non-small cell lung cancer. This chain's CDR3 is CASSLMSQGGSEQFF. DNA for the CDR3: TGTGCCAGCAGCCTTATGTCACAGGGGGGGAGTGAGCAGTTCTTC.